This section outlines one T cell receptor (beta chain) sequence together with its context. This sample is drawn from a study of blood T cell repertoires in COVID-19. Study details: The cDNA or gDNA used as material had been derived from T cells, B-cell-depleted T cells, or PBMCs.

Repertoires were generated with immunoSEQ multiplex PCR, while TCRdb's copy carries only in-frame clones and drops some. The sample lists around 270,000 clones, around nine tenths occurring once. Germline values: CDR1 MNHNS, CDR2 SASEGT. The trim removed 3 bases at V and 6 bases at J, leaving 6 bases unmatched. This CDR3 spans 14 amino acids. This receptor was identified in a man between 35 and 55 years old with acute or convalescent COVID-19. Sequenced sample: peripheral blood. J is TRBJ2-7 and V is TRBV6-1; TRBD1 aligns across 9 bases. The CDR3 reads CASSDRDRVIEQYF. CDR3 nucleotide sequence: TGTGCCAGCAGTGATCGGGACAGGGTAATCGAGCAGTACTTC.